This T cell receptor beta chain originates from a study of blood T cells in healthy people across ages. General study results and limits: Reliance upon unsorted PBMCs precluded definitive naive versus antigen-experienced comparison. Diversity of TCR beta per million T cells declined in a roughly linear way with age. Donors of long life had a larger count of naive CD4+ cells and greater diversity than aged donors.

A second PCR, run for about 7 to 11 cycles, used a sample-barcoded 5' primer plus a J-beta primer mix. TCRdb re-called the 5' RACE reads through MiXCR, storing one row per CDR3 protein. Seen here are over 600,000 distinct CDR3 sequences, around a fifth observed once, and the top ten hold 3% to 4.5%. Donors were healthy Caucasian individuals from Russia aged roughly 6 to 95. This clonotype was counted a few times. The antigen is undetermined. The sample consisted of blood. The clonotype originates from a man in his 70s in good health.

The CDR3 DNA reads TGCGCCAGCAGCTTAGTGGTGAACTATGGCTACACCTTC. Protein: CASSLVVNYGYTF. V is TRBV5-1 and J is TRBJ1-2; the D is unclear. The CDR3 has 13 amino acids. Germline lookup yields CDR1 SGHRS and CDR2 YFSETQ. V gave up 2 bases and J gave up 2 bases, with 7 bases separating them.